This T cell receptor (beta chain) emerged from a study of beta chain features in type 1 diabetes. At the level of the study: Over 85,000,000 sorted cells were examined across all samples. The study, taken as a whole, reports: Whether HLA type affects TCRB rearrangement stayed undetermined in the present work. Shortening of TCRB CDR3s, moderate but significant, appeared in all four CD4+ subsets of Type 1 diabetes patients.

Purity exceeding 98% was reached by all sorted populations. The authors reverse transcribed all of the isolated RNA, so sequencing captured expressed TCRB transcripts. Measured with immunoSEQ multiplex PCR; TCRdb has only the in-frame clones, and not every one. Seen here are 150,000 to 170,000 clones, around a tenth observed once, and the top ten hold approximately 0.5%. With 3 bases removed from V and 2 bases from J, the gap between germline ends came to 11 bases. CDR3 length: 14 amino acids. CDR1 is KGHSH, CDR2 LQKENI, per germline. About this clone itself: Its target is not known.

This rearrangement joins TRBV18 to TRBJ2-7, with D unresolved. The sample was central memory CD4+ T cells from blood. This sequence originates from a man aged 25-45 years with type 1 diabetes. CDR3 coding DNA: TGTGCCAGCTCACCGGGCACGCAAACCTACGAGCAGTACTTC. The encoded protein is CASSPGTQTYEQYF.